The clone carrying this T cell receptor (beta chain) was seen at least ten times. The time point here: persistent/refractory GD, antithyroid drugs over 5 years with positive TRAb. There was RNA extracted from PBMCs, and the TCR library was made from it. Arm-PCR of CDR3 regions with iRepertoire HTBI primers generated TCR beta libraries. Using its own MiXCR run on the multiplex PCR reads, TCRdb lists one record per CDR3 protein. The sample comprises some 370,000 distinct CDR3 sequences, less than 25% of which are singletons, and around 21% rests with the top ten. The record originates from a study of regulatory T cells in long-lasting Graves disease. The CDR3 totals 12 residues. Germline CDR1 GTSNPN, CDR2 SVGIG (reference sequence). The trim removed 2 bases at V and 9 bases at J, leaving 1 base unmatched.

This sequence joins TRBV30 and TRBJ2-4; TRBD2 matches at 10 bases. The TCR sequence derives from a female donor with Graves disease. Sequenced material: peripheral blood mononuclear cells (PBMCs), taken when the disease was refractory, from a patient treated with antithyroid drugs. The CDR3 region has the DNA TGTGCCTGGAGTATAGCGGGAGGCATTCAGTACTTC. It yields the protein CAWSIAGGIQYF.